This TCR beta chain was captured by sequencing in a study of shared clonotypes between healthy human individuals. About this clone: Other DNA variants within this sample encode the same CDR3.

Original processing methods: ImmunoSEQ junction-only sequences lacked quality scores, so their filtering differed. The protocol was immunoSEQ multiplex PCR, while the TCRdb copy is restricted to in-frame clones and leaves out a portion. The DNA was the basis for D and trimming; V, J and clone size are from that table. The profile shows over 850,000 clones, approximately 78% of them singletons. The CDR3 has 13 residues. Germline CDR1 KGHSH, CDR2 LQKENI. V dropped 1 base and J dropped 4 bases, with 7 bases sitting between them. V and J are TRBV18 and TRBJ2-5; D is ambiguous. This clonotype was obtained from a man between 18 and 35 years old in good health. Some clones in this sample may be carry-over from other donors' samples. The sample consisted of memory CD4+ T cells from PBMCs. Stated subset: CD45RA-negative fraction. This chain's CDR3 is CASSPRPRETQYF. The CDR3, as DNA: TGTGCCAGCTCACCACGCCCCCGAGAGACCCAGTACTTC.